This T cell receptor beta chain came from a study of cytomegalovirus exposure and HLA in healthy donors. The PCR had 60 Vbeta and 13 Jbeta primers. The repertoire was sequenced with immunoSEQ multiplex PCR; TCRdb's copy has only in-frame clones and lacks some. The table has more than 100,000 clones, 60% to 85% seen once; the top ten hold about 2.5%. This clone was seen only a few times. Its antigen is not identified. Every donor was a healthy person donating bone marrow. Study-level points and caveats: In an earlier analysis, most TCR beta V segments were productive about 87% or about 30% of the time.

This TCR was sampled from a woman aged 40 to 50 in good health and CMV-seropositive. Sequences were obtained from PBMCs.

The CDR3: CASILRQGNSPLHF. Here the CDR3 DNA reads TGTGCCAGCATTCTCAGACAGGGGAATTCACCCCTCCACTTT. V and J are TRBV6-1 and TRBJ1-6, with TRBD1 matching over 8 bases. Germline V gene sequence: CDR1 MNHNS, CDR2 SASEGT. Trimming cost V 7 bases and J 7 bases; bases outside gene matches: 6. The CDR3 length is 14 residues.